This T cell receptor (beta chain) emerged from a study of T cell clusters in autoimmune cytopenias. TRB was amplified by touch-down multiplex PCR, primer pools A and B combined. TCRdb reworked the multiplex PCR reads into one entry per CDR3 protein, no DNA. The sample table includes fewer than 700 distinct CDR3 sequences. The CDR3 extends over 13 amino acids. Germline CDR1 is DFQATT and CDR2 is SNEGSKA (reference sequence). This clonotype is identified as medium-sized (0.01 to 0.1%) from frequency. The antigen is unknown. Each sample's input was around 250 ng genomic DNA, some 40,000 genome equivalents. Whole-study findings and limits: Compared with active autoimmune hepatitis patients, healthy donors showed 2.5 to 3-fold more exclusive TRB clusters.

These data also formed part of another study, on T cell repertoires in aging, cancer and after chemotherapy. That report notes: Untreated cancer patients had significantly lower blood TCR diversity than age-matched healthy donors.

The chain links TRBV20-1 to TRBJ2-3; TCRdb's D call, TRBD1, is unchecked because there is no DNA. The clonotype was recovered from a human donor with chronic lymphocytic leukemia. The specimen sequenced was peripheral blood. CDR3 in amino acids: CSAPGGNTDTQYF.